In its sample, the clone carrying this TCR beta chain was seen many times. TCRdb re-called the 5' RACE reads with MiXCR, one entry per CDR3 protein. The sample holds roughly 40,000 distinct CDR3 sequences, approximately 4.8% seen once. This sample is part of a study of early T cells in non-severe SARS-CoV-2 infection. Overall study context: With bulk RNA from unsorted whole blood as input, sequencing yielded unpaired chains.

J was trimmed by 0 bases and V by 4 bases; bases with no gene match: 5. Germline V gene lookup returns CDR1 SGHRS and CDR2 YFSETQ. The CDR3 totals 15 residues. The chain is built from TRBV5-1 and TRBJ2-3; 7 positions match TRBD2. The origin of this receptor is an adult who was a healthcare worker with PCR-confirmed SARS-CoV-2 infection or an uninfected control (not recorded which). The sequenced sample was whole blood. CDR3 nucleotide sequence: TGCGCCAGCAGCGTAAGCGGGGTGAGCACAGATACGCAGTATTTT. Translated, it gives CASSVSGVSTDTQYF.